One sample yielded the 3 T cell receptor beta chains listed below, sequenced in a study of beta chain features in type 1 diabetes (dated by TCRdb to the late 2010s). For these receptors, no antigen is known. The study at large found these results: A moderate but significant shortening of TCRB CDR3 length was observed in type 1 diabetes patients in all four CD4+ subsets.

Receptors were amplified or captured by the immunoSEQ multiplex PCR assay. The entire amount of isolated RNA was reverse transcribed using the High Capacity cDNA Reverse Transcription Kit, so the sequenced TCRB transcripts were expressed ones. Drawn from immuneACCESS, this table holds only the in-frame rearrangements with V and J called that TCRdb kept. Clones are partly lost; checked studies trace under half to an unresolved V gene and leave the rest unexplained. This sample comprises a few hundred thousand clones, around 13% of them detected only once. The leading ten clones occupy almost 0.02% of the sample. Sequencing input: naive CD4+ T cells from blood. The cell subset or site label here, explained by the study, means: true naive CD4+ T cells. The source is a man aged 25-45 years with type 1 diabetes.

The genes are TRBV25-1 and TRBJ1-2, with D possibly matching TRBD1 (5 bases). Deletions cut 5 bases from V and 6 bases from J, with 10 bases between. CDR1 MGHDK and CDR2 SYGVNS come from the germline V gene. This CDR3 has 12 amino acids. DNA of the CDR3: TGTGCCAGCAGTCAGGGCGACCATGGCTACACCTTC. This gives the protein CASSQGDHGYTF.

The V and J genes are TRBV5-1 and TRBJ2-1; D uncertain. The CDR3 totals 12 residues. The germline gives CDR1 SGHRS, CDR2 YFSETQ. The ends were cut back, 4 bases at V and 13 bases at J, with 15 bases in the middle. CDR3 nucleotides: TGCGCCAGCAGCCATGAGCGCGGTGCCCAGTTCTTC. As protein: CASSHERGAQFF.

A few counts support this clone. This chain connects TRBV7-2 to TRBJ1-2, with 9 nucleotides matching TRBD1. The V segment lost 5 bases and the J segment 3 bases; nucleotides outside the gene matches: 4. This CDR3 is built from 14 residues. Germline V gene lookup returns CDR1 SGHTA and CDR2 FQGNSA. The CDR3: CASSQRTGDYGYTF. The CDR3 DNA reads TGTGCCAGCAGCCAGAGGACAGGGGACTATGGCTACACCTTC.